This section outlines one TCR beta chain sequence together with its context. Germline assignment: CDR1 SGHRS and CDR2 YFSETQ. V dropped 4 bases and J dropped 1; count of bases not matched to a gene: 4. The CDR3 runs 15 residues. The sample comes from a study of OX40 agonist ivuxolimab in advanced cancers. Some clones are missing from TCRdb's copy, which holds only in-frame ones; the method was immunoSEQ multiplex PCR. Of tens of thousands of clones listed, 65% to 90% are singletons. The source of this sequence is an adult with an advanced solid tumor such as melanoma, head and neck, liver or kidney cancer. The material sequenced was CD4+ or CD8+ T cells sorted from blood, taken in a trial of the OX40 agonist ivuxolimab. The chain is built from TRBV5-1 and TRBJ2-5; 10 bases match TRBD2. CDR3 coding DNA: TGCGCCAGCAGCCCCAGACTAGCGGGCCAAGAGACCCAGTACTTC. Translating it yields CASSPRLAGQETQYF.